The clone carrying this T cell receptor (beta chain) was detected a few times. Its cognate antigen is unknown. These data are taken from a study of T-cell reconstitution after alpha-beta-depleted transplantation in children. Unique molecular identifiers were incorporated into the prepared TCRbeta library. TCRdb used MiXCR to reprocess the PCR reads, holding one entry per CDR3 protein. The data hold 700,000 to 950,000 distinct CDR3 sequences, with under 20% observed a single time. The study, taken as a whole, reports: Reportedly, alpha-beta T cells present about two months post-transplant originated from several hundred expanded clones of graft origin. Fresh T-cell production supplied most of the T-cell counts and diversity seen one year after transplant.

Per the germline V gene, CDR1 is SGDLS and CDR2 is YYNGEE. There are 16 residues in the CDR3. V shed 1 base and J 1 base; nucleotides not matched to a gene: 5. V and J are TRBV9 and TRBJ2-5; 9 bases are shared with TRBD2. The sequencing here drew on PBMCs, mostly from graft donor cells, taken 360 days after TCRalphabeta/CD19-depleted stem cell transplant. This receptor was identified in a male patient between 5 and 17 years old who had a stem cell transplant for acute lymphoblastic leukemia, so the T cells may come from the graft donor. The CDR3 sequence: CASSVMAGGPQETQYF. The CDR3 DNA follows: TGTGCCAGCAGCGTAATGGCGGGAGGGCCCCAAGAGACCCAGTACTTC.